This passage covers 6 T cell receptor beta chains from one sample sequenced in a study of T cell repertoires in cytomegalovirus infection. TCRdb used MiXCR to reprocess the reads, holding one entry per CDR3 protein. The data hold approximately 260,000 distinct CDR3 sequences, with about a sixth observed a single time. Sequenced input: CD8+ T cells from PBMCs. The receptor source for this set is a human donor in good health (CMV status not recorded). Some clones in this sample may be carry-over from other donors' samples.

The genes are TRBV16 and TRBJ1-2, with D unclear. Trimming removed 2 bases from V and 4 bases from J, with 20 bases in between. The CDR3 is 17 residues long. Germline CDR1 reads KGHSY; CDR2 reads FQNENV. The CDR3 loop is CASSQSFGQLLLYGYTF. DNA of the CDR3: TGTGCCAGCAGCCAAAGCTTTGGCCAACTACTTCTCTATGGCTACACCTTC.

The rearrangement links TRBV29-1 to TRBJ2-3; D not resolved. Per the germline V gene, CDR1 is SQVTM and CDR2 is ANQGSEA. CDR3 length: 13 residues. Trimming took off 4 bases at V and 1 base at J, with 9 bases between the two ends. The CDR3 protein is CSVVGGGTDTQYF. The CDR3 DNA reads TGCAGCGTTGTCGGTGGGGGCACAGATACGCAGTATTTT.

J is TRBJ2-1 and V is TRBV28; 10 bases agree with TRBD2. The CDR3 is 15 residues long. The germline CDR1 and CDR2 sequences are MDHEN and SYDVKM. The ends lost 7 bases at V and 4 bases at J; junction bases unmatched: 7. CDR3 residues: CASIQVAGGYNEQFF. The CDR3 DNA reads TGTGCCAGCATTCAAGTAGCGGGGGGTTACAATGAGCAGTTCTTC.

The table lists this clonotype with a few counts. This chain's CDR3 is CASSQERGDRSYEQYF. In nucleotides, the CDR3 is TGCGCCAGCAGCCAAGAAAGGGGGGACAGATCCTACGAGCAGTACTTC. The rearrangement uses TRBV4-1 and TRBJ2-7, with a weak D call TRBD1 (7 bases). The germline V and J ends were trimmed by 0 bases and 1 base, with 13 bases remaining between them. CDR3 length: 16 residues. Germline CDR1 is MGHRA and CDR2 is YSYEKL.

The chain joins TRBV27 to TRBJ2-7; 12 nucleotides match TRBD2. V dropped 6 bases and J dropped 4; count of bases not matched to a gene: 1. The length of the CDR3 is 13 residues. Germline lookup yields CDR1 MNHEY and CDR2 SMNVEV (reference sequence). Written as DNA, the CDR3 is TGTGCCAGCAGGACTAGCGGGGGATACGAGCAGTACTTC. It yields the protein CASRTSGGYEQYF.

This rearrangement joins TRBV27 to TRBJ2-1; D uncertain. The germline V gene encodes CDR1 MNHEY and CDR2 SMNVEV (reference sequence). The CDR3 contains 14 residues. Trimming took off 2 bases at V and 4 bases at J, with 9 bases between the two ends. CDR3 DNA sequence: TGTGCCAGCAGTTTAGAGTCACCGTACAATGAGCAGTTCTTC. This sequence encodes CASSLESPYNEQFF.